The T cell receptor (beta chain) described here comes from a study of T-cell memory formation after mild COVID-19. Each CDR3 protein is one row after TCRdb ran MiXCR on the 5' RACE reads. Of about 360,000 distinct CDR3 sequences listed, around 14% are singletons. Germline-derived CDR1 and CDR2 are MGHRA and YSYEKL. V dropped 3 bases and J dropped 0 bases, with 15 bases sitting between them. This CDR3 is 17 amino acids long. The chain is built from TRBV4-1 and TRBJ1-5; tentatively, D is TRBD1 (5 bases). Sequencing input: PBMCs or a T cell subset sorted from them (not recorded which). The source is a man younger than 35 who had mild COVID-19 (a few samples of this study predate the infection). Cell type and time point are not known. CDR3 DNA: TGCGCCAGCAGCCATCCCCGAGGGACCTATAGCAATCAGCCCCAGCATTTT. Translating it yields CASSHPRGTYSNQPQHF.